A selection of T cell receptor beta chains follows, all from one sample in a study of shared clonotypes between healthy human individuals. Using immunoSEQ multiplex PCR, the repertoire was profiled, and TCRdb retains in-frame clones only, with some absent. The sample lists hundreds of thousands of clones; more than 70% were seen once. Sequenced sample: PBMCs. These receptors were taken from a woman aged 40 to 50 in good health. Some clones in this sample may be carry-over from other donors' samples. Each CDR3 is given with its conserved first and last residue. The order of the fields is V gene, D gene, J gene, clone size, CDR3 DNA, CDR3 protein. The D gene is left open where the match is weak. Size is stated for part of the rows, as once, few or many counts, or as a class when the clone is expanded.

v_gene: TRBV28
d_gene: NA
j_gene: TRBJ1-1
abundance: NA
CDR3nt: TGTGCCAGCAGGCGAGCTTCCATCGTTGAAGCTTTCTTT
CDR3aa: CASRRASIVEAFF

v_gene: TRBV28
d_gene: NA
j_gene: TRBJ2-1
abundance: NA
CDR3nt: TGTGCCAGCAAGGACCGGCGGAATCACAATGAGCAGTTCTTC
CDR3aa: CASKDRRNHNEQFF

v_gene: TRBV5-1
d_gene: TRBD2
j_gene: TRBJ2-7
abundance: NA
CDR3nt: TGCGCCAGCAGCTTAGACGGGAGGGCCCGCGAGCAGTACTTC
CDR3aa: CASSLDGRAREQYF

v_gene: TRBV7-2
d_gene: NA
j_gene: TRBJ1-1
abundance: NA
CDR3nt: TGTGCCAGCAGCTGGGGAGGGGGGAGCAACACTGAAGCTTTCTTT
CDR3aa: CASSWGGGSNTEAFF

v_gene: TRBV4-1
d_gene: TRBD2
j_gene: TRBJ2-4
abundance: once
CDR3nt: TGCGCCAGCAGCCAAGTAACGTTAGCGGGAACGAAAAACATTCAGTACTTC
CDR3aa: CASSQVTLAGTKNIQYF

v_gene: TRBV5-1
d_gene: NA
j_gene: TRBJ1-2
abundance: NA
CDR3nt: TGCGCCAGCAGCTTGAACAGGGTCGATGGCTACACCTTC
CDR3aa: CASSLNRVDGYTF

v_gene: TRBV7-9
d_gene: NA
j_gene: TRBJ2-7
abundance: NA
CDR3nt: TGTGCCAGCAGCTTAGTGTCAGGGTCCTACGAGCAGTACTTC
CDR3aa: CASSLVSGSYEQYF

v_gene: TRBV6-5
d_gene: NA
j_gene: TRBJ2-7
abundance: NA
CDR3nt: TGTGCCAGCAGCCGGACGGGGGAGAGCTCCTACGAGCAGTACTTC
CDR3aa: CASSRTGESSYEQYF

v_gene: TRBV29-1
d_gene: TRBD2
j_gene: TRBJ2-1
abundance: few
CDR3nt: TGCAGGGTAAGACTAGCGGGAGGCGATGAGCAGTTCTTC
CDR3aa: CRVRLAGGDEQFF

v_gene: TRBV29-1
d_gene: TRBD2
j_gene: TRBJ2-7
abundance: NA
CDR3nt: TGCAGCTTTCTTTCCGGACTAGCGGGAGGCGAGCAGTACTTC
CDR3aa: CSFLSGLAGGEQYF

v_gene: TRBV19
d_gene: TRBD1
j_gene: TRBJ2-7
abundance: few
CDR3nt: TGTGCCAGTAGTACGGACAGGGGGGGCTCCTACGAGCAGTACTTC
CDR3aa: CASSTDRGGSYEQYF

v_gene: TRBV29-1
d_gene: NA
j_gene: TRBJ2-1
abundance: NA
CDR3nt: TGCAGCGGCAGGGACTCCTACAATGAGCAGTTCTTC
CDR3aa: CSGRDSYNEQFF

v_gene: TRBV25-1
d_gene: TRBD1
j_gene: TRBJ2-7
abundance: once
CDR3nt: TGTGCCAGCAGTAACCTTGCCGGGACAGGGCGGTGGGAGCAGTACTTC
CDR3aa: CASSNLAGTGRWEQYF

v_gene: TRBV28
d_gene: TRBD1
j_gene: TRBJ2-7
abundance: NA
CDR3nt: TGTGCCAGCAGCCAGGACAGGGACGAGCAGTACTTC
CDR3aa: CASSQDRDEQYF

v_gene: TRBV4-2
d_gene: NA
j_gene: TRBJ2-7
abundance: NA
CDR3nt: TGTGCCAGCAGCCAAGATCAAGGGCAGGGTATAGTCTACGAGCAGTACTTC
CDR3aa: CASSQDQGQGIVYEQYF

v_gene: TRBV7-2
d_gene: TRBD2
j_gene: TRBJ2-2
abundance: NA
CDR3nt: TGTGCCAGCAGCTTCACTAGCGGGAGGGCGGACGGGGAGCTGTTTTTT
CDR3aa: CASSFTSGRADGELFF

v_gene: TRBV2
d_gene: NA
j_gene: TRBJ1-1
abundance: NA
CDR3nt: TGTGCCGTACGAAATCACACTGAAGCTTTCTTT
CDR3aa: CAVRNHTEAFF

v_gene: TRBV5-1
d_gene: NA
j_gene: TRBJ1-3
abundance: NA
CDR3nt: TGCGCCAGCAGCTTGGGTGTGGGAAACACCATATATTTT
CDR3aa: CASSLGVGNTIYF

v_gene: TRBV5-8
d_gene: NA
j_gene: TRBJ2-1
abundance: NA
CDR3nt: TGTGCCAGCAGCTTGGGAAATCTAGGGGGCAATGAGCAGTTCTTC
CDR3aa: CASSLGNLGGNEQFF

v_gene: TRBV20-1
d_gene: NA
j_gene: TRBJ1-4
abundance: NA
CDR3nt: TGCAGTGCTAGAGGGATGGGCCTGTTTTTT
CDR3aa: CSARGMGLFF

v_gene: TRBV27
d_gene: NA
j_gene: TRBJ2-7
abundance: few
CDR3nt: TGTGCCAGCTGGGGGTACGAGCAGTACTTC
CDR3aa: CASWGYEQYF

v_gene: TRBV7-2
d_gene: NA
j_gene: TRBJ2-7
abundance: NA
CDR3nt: TGTGCCAGCAGCTTCGGGTTGTGGGGCCTCAAAAATCCCTACGAGCAGTACTTC
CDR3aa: CASSFGLWGLKNPYEQYF

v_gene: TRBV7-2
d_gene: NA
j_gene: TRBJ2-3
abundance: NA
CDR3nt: TGTGCCAGCAGCCCCTCTTCTGGAGGGAGGGATACGCAGTATTTT
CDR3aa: CASSPSSGGRDTQYF

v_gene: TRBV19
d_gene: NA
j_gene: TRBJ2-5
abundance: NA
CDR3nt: TGTGCCAGTAGTATACTGGCGGGACCCCAAGAGACCCAGTACTTC
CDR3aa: CASSILAGPQETQYF

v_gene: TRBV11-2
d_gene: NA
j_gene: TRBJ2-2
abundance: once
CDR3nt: TGTGCCAGCAACGAACTGACTGGGGTCACCGGGGAGCTGTTTTTT
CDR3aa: CASNELTGVTGELFF

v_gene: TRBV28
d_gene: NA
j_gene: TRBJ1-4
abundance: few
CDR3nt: TGTGCCAGTTCAGGGATTCAAACTAATGAAAAGCTGTTTTTT
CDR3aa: CASSGIQTNEKLFF

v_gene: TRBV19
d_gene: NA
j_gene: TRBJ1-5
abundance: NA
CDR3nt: TGTGCCAGTGGCCCCAATCAGCCCCAGCATTTT
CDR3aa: CASGPNQPQHF

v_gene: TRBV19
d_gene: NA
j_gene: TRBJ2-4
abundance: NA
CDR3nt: TGTGCCAGTAGAAATCCTCTAGCCAAAAACATTCAGTACTTC
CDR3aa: CASRNPLAKNIQYF

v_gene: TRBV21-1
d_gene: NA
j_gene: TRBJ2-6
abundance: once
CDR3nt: TGTGCCAGCAGTGTTTGCCCTGGGGCCAACGTCCTGACTTTC
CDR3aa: CASSVCPGANVLTF

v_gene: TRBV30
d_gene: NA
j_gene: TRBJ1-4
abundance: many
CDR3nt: TGTGCCTGGGGAGACACCGCAACTAATGAAAAACTGTTTTTT
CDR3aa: CAWGDTATNEKLFF

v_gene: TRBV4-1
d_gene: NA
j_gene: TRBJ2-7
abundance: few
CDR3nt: TGCGCCAGCAGCCAAGGACCAAGGGAACTAGACGAGCAGTACTTC
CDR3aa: CASSQGPRELDEQYF

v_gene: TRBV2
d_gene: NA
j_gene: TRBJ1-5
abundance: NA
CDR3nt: TGTGCCAGCAGTGTTAGGGGGGGCAATCAGCCCCAGCATTTT
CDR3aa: CASSVRGGNQPQHF

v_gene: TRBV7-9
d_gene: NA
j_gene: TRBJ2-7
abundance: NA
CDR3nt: TGTGCCAGCAGCTTACACAACTCCTACGAGCAGTACTTC
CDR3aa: CASSLHNSYEQYF

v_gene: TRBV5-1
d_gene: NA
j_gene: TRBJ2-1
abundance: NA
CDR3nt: TGCGCCAGCAGCTTGAGTTTGGAGGGGGGTTCGCTCGGACAGTTCTTC
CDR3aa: CASSLSLEGGSLGQFF

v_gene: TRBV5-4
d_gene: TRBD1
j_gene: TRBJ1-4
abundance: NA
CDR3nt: TGTGCCAGCAGCTTACAGGGGAATGAAAAACTGTTTTTT
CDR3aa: CASSLQGNEKLFF

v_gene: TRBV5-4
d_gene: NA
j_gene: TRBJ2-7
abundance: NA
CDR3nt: TGTGCCAGCAGCTTGAGTAGCGGTCGCTCCTACGAGCAGTACTTC
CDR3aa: CASSLSSGRSYEQYF

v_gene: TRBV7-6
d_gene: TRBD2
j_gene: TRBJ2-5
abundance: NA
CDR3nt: TGTGCCAGCAGCTTACTGGCGGGAGGTCGTGGTGATGAGACCCAGTACTTC
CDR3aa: CASSLLAGGRGDETQYF

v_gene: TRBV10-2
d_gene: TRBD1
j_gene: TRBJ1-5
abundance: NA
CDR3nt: TGCGCCAGCACGGACAGGGGGGATCAGCCCCAGCATTTT
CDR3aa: CASTDRGDQPQHF

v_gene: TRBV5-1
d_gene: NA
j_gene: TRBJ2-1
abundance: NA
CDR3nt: TGCGCCAGCAGCTTGCCTAGCGACACCAATGAGCAGTTCTTC
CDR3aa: CASSLPSDTNEQFF

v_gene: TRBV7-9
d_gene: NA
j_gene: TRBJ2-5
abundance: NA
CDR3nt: TGTGCCAGCAGCTGGGGCACCCAAGAGACCCAGTACTTC
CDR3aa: CASSWGTQETQYF

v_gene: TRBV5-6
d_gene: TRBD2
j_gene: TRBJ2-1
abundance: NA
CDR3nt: TGTGCCAGCAGCTTGGGATCGGCTAGCGGCCCGGCGGTTGACAATGAGCAGTTCTTC
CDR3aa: CASSLGSASGPAVDNEQFF

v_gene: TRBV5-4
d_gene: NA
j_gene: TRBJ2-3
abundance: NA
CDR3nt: TGTGCCAGCAGCTTGAGAACAGATACGCAGTATTTT
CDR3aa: CASSLRTDTQYF

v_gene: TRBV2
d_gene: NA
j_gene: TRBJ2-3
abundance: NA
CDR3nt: TGTGCCAGCCAACCCCTCCAGGACCCCGGCGGCACAGATACGCAGTATTTT
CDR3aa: CASQPLQDPGGTDTQYF